Below are 11 T cell receptor beta chains sequenced from a single sample in a study of cytomegalovirus exposure and HLA in healthy donors. Primers: 60 Vbeta forward and 13 Jbeta reverse. Libraries were prepared by immunoSEQ multiplex PCR; TCRdb keeps only in-frame clonotypes and omits some of them. The sample lists about 160,000 clones, approximately 70% seen once, with around 7% in the top ten. The sample consisted of PBMCs. Receptors originate from a man aged 35 to 55 in good health and CMV-seropositive.

The chain couples TRBV14 to TRBJ1-2; a possible D gene is TRBD1 (5 bases). The V gene's germline CDR1 is SGHDN and CDR2 FVKESK. The CDR3 length is 15 residues. V gave up 1 base and J gave up 0 bases, with 9 bases separating them. In DNA form, the CDR3 reads TGTGCCAGCAGCCAAGCCGCGACAGCTAACTATGGCTACACCTTC. This codes for CASSQAATANYGYTF.

V and J are TRBV27 and TRBJ1-2; tentative D call: TRBD1 (5 bases). Germline V gene data show CDR1 as MNHEY and CDR2 as SMNVEV (reference sequence). Trimming stripped 6 bases from V and 5 bases from J, with 31 bases between. The CDR3 runs 19 residues. The CDR3 region is CASSPATPGRGTGDYGYTF. The CDR3 nucleotides read TGTGCCAGCAGCCCCGCAACCCCGGGACGGGGGACGGGAGATTATGGCTACACCTTC.

The chain links TRBV5-6 to TRBJ2-1, with D possibly TRBD1 on 5 matching bases. The CDR3 runs 15 residues. V was cut by 6 bases and J by 0 bases, with 13 bases left in between. In germline, CDR1 is SGHDT, CDR2 YYEEEE. This chain's CDR3 is CASILSGASYNEQFF. The CDR3 bases are TGTGCCAGCATCCTAAGTGGGGCCTCCTACAATGAGCAGTTCTTC. The full variable domain, rest sourced from reference TRBV5-6 and TRBJ2-1, is DAGVTQSPTHLIKTRGQQVTLRCSPKSGHDTVSWYQQALGQGPQFIFQYYEEEERQRGNFPDRFSGHQFPNYSSELNVNALLLGDSALYLCASILSGASYNEQFFGPGTRLTVL.

The CDR3 DNA sequence: TGTGCCAGCAGTCCCTCAGGCTTACGGTACAATGAGCAGTTCTTC. Translation: CASSPSGLRYNEQFF. The V and J genes are TRBV27 and TRBJ2-1; D uncertain. V lost 5 bases, J lost 4 bases, and 15 bases lay in between. The germline CDR1 and CDR2 sequences are MNHEY and SMNVEV (reference sequence). This CDR3 spans 15 amino acids.

This clone was observed a single time. V gene TRBV7-8 combines with J gene TRBJ2-2, with 12 bases fitting TRBD1. CDR3 size: 15 residues. J lost 6 bases, V lost 5 bases, and 4 bases had no gene match. Germline assignment: CDR1 SGHVS and CDR2 FQNEAQ. The CDR3 region is CASSLGQGAAGELFF. The CDR3 DNA reads as TGTGCCAGCAGCCTGGGACAGGGGGCGGCCGGGGAGCTGTTTTTT.

The chain links TRBV27 to TRBJ2-5, with 11 bases aligning to TRBD2. The end of the DNA fits TRBJ2-7 better, so the J call may be wrong. CDR3 length: 15 residues. From germline, CDR1 is MNHEY and CDR2 SMNVEV (reference sequence). The CDR3 DNA sequence: TGTGCCAGCAGTTTATCGACTAGCGGGGCCTACGAGCAGTACTTC. This gives the protein CASSLSTSGAYEQYF.

The chain has TRBV6-6 and TRBJ2-7; 10 positions match TRBD2. The CDR3 contains 15 residues. J was trimmed by 2 bases and V by 8 bases; bases with no gene match: 9. Germline values: CDR1 MNHNY, CDR2 SVGAGI (reference sequence). The CDR3 region is CASGASGGAAYEQYF. DNA of the CDR3: TGTGCCAGCGGGGCTAGCGGGGGAGCGGCCTACGAGCAGTACTTC.

The V call is TRBV7-9, the J call TRBJ2-1; 7 bases match TRBD1. The V gene end was trimmed by 5 bases and the J gene end by 9 bases; junction bases not matched to a gene: 10. Germline-derived CDR1 and CDR2 are SEHNR and FQNEAQ (reference sequence). The CDR3 runs to 14 residues. CDR3 coding DNA: TGTGCCAGCAGCCGCGGACAGGACAACCCTGAGCAGTTCTTC. As protein: CASSRGQDNPEQFF.

This clone turned up a few times. The chain has TRBV5-4 and TRBJ1-1; maybe TRBD1 (5 bases). Germline V CDR1 and CDR2: SGHNT, YYREEE (reference sequence). The CDR3 spans 15 residues. V dropped 2 bases and J dropped 0 bases, with 11 bases sitting between them. CDR3 bases: TGTGCCAGCAGCTTCGCTCGGGGGATGAACACTGAAGCTTTCTTT. Translating gives CASSFARGMNTEAFF.

This clone was picked up a small number of times. The chain combines TRBV7-2 with TRBJ2-7; a weak D match, TRBD1 (6 bases). V lost 1 base, J lost 3 bases, and 10 bases lay in between. There are 14 residues in the CDR3. Germline lookup yields CDR1 SGHTA and CDR2 FQGNSA. CDR3 protein: CASSLDRVGYEQYF. The CDR3 DNA sequence: TGTGCCAGCAGCTTAGACAGGGTTGGCTACGAGCAGTACTTC.

V usage is TRBV7-8 and J usage is TRBJ1-1, with TRBD1 identical over 8 bases. V trimming: 5 bases; J trimming: 0 bases; junction bases outside the gene matches: 2. CDR1 is SGHVS and CDR2 is FQNEAQ in the germline V gene. The CDR3 runs 14 residues. CDR3 sequence: CASSLRGLNTEAFF. In nucleotides, the CDR3 is TGTGCCAGCAGCCTCAGGGGGCTGAACACTGAAGCTTTCTTT.